This entry concerns a single T cell receptor (beta chain). The data originate from a study of blood T cell repertoires in COVID-19. In the study overall: COVID-19 samples from acute and convalescent phases originated in the United States, Italy and Spain.

During active infection, Seattle patients enrolled and were then monitored through disease. Sequenced by immunoSEQ multiplex PCR; TCRdb stores in-frame clones only, minus some. The repertoire holds 220,000 or so clones, approximately 85% seen once, with approximately 8.4% in the top ten. Germline V gene sequence: CDR1 LGHDT, CDR2 YNNKEL (reference sequence). V was shortened by 4 bases and J by 4 bases, with 21 bases between the two germline ends. The CDR3 loop spans 17 amino acids. Material for sequencing was peripheral blood. The rearrangement links TRBV3-1 (or the pseudogene TRBV3-2) to TRBJ2-3; D possibly corresponds to TRBD1 (6 bases). The source of this sequence is a woman over 75 with COVID-19, enrolled during active disease. CDR3 amino acids: CASSPFSGLAGADTQYF. In DNA, the CDR3 is TGTGCCAGCAGCCCTTTTTCGGGGTTGGCAGGGGCAGATACGCAGTATTTT.